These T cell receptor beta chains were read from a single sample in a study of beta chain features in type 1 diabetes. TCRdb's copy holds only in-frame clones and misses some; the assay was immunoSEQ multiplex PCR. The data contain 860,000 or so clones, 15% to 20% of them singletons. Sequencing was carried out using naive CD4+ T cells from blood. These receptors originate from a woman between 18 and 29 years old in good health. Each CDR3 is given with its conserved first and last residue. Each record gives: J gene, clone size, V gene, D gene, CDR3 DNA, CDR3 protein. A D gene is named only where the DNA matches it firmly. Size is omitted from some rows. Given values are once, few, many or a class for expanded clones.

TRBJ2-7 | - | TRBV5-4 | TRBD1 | TGTGCCAGCAGCTTGGCAGGGGGCAGGTCCTACGAGCAGTACTTC | CASSLAGGRSYEQYF
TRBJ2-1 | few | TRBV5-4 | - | TGTGCCAGCAGCTTGGCCCTGGGGTTGGGTCCAAGCTCCTACAATGAGCAGTTCTTC | CASSLALGLGPSSYNEQFF
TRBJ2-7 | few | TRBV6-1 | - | TGTGCCAGCAGTGAATTTATCTACGAGCAGTACTTC | CASSEFIYEQYF
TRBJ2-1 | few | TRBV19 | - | TGTGCCAGTCGGACGCGGGTTAGGGGCAATGAGCAGTTCTTC | CASRTRVRGNEQFF
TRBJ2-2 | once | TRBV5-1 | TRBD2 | TGCGCCAGCAGCTCGACTAGCGGGAAGGGATTAGAGCTGTTTTTT | CASSSTSGKGLELFF
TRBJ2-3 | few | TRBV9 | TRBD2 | TGTGCCAGCAGCTCGACTAGCGGGTGGACAGATACGCAGTATTTT | CASSSTSGWTDTQYF
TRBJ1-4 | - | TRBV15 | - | TGTGCCACCAAGGGATCAACTAATGAAAAACTGTTTTTT | CATKGSTNEKLFF
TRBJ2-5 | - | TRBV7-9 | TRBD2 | TGTGCCAGCAGCTTAACCGAACGTCTAGCGGGAGAGACCCAGTACTTC | CASSLTERLAGETQYF
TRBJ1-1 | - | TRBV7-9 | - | TGTGCCAGCAGCTCAGAGGGGCTCCCGAGGGGGATGAACACTGAAGCTTTCTTT | CASSSEGLPRGMNTEAFF
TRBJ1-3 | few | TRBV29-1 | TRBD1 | TGCAGCGTCAAAACAGGGGTCGGAAACACCATATATTTT | CSVKTGVGNTIYF
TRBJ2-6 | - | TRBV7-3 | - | TGTGCCAGCAGCTCCCACCCTGGGGCCAACGTCCTGACTTTC | CASSSHPGANVLTF
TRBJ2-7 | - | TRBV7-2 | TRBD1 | TGTGCCAGCAGCTTCGACAGGGGTTTCAACGAGCAGTACTTC | CASSFDRGFNEQYF
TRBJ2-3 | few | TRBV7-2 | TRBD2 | TGTGCCAGCAGCTTAGTAAGCGGGACGAATACGCAGTATTTT | CASSLVSGTNTQYF
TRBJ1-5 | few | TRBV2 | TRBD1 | TGTGCCAGCAGTACTACAGGGGATCAGCCCCAGCATTTT | CASSTTGDQPQHF
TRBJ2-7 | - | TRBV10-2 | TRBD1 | TGCGCCAGCAGTGATCGTACAGGGGGCGCGTACGAGCAGTACTTC | CASSDRTGGAYEQYF
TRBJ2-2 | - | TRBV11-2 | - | TGTGCCAGCATCCAACGAGGCTTAAACACCGGGGAGCTGTTTTTT | CASIQRGLNTGELFF
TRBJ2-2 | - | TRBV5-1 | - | TGCGCCAGCAGCTTGGGAGGTCAGGGGCCCGGGGAGCTGTTTTTT | CASSLGGQGPGELFF
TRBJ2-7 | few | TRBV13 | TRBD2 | TGTGCCAGCAGCAGACAAAGCGGGGACGAGCAGTACTTC | CASSRQSGDEQYF